The source of this T cell receptor (beta chain) is a study of low-dose radiotherapy and immunotherapy resistance in tumors. Study summary: The schedule for Cohort 2 used 1 Gy per fraction every two weeks, which added up to 13 Gy over 26 weeks. The regimen for patients comprised intravenous nivolumab 240 mg every two weeks plus intravenous ipilimumab 1 mg/kg every six weeks. Intravenous cyclophosphamide at 200 mg/m2 preceded radiation and immunotherapy by one day, every two weeks.

Time point in this sample: after trial treatment. Documented treatment: LDRT plus nivolumab, ipilimumab, low-dose cyclophosphamide and aspirin (RACIN trial). Donors received nivolumab, ipilimumab, aspirin, low-dose cyclophosphamide and low-dose radiotherapy. Alpha and beta chains were covered, as first-strand cDNA relied on TRAV- and TRBV-specific primers. TCRs underwent around 18 PCR cycles of amplification with a constant-region primer and V-primer adapter. TCRdb itself ran the reads through MiXCR, one entry per CDR3 protein. The table shows about 100,000 distinct CDR3 sequences, with around 20% occurring only once. This clonotype was recorded many times. The V end was cut by 5 bases, the J end by 8 bases, with 15 bases between. The CDR3 covers 13 residues.

The chain recombines TRBV12-3 or TRBV12-4 with TRBJ1-2; D is undetermined. The sequenced sample was PBMCs, obtained after low-dose radiotherapy plus immunotherapy. The TCR comes from a male donor with prostate cancer. The CDR3 region has the DNA TGTGCCAGCAGTCTAGATAACCTTGGGGGCTACACCTTC. Amino acids: CASSLDNLGGYTF.